This T cell receptor (beta chain) emerged from a study of T cells in Graves' hyperthyroidism and ophthalmopathy. Findings and caveats of the study: Ophthalmopathy stood apart from stable hyperthyroidism in a 13 V-J model.

Out of 10 ml of fresh peripheral blood came the PBMCs. Trimming took 2 bases from V and 4 from J; bases not matched to a gene: 4. The CDR3 is made up of 15 amino acids. Germline V gene lookup returns CDR1 SGHAT and CDR2 FQDESV (reference sequence). Amplified TCR beta CDR3 regions derived from RNA transcripts. HTBI primers were used for first-round RT-PCR of the TCR CDR3. TCRdb redid the calling of the multiplex PCR reads with MiXCR, one entry per CDR3 protein. The sample consists of about 700,000 distinct CDR3 sequences, 14% of them appearing once. In the case of this clonotype: Antigen unknown.

The specimen sequenced was blood. This chain joins TRBV11-1 and TRBJ2-1; 8 nucleotides line up with TRBD2. The source is a young woman with Graves' hyperthyroidism. CDR3 DNA sequence: TGTGCCAGCAGCTTATGGTTAGCGGGATACAATGAGCAGTTCTTC. It translates to CASSLWLAGYNEQFF.